This T cell receptor beta chain is from a study of response to subunit inactivated influenza vaccine. This clonotype was counted only a few times. The CDR3 is made up of 15 amino acids. Germline CDR1 is SGHDT and CDR2 is YYEEEE. Deletions cut 4 bases from V and 5 bases from J, with 18 bases between. In TCRdb, the RT-PCR reads were re-called with MiXCR into one record per CDR3 protein. The repertoire holds 280,000 or so distinct CDR3 sequences, with just over 20% as singletons. The sequenced sample was PBMCs from blood, obtained approximately 20 months after vaccination. J is TRBJ1-1 and V is TRBV5-6; D is perhaps TRBD1 (5 bases). The receptor comes from a man aged 50 to 69 who received an inactivated influenza vaccine. The CDR3 here is CASSLSGGVGTEAFF. For the CDR3, the DNA is TGTGCCAGCAGCCTGTCCGGGGGGGTGGGGACTGAAGCTTTCTTT. Drawing the rest from reference TRBV5-6 and TRBJ1-1, the complete variable domain is DAGVTQSPTHLIKTRGQQVTLRCSPKSGHDTVSWYQQALGQGPQFIFQYYEEEERQRGNFPDRFSGHQFPNYSSELNVNALLLGDSALYLCASSLSGGVGTEAFFGQGTRLTVV.